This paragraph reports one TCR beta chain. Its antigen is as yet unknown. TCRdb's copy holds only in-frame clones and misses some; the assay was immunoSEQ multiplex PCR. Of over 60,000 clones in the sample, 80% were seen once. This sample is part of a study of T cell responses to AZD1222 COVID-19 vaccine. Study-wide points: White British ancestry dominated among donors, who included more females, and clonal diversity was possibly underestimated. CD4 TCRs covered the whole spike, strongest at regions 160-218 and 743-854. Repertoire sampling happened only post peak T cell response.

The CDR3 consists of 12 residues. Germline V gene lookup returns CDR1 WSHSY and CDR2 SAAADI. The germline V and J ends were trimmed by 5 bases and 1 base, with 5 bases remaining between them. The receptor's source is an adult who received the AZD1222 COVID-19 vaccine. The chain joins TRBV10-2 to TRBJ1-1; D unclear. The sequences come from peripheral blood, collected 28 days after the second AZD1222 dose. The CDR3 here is CASSNGNTEAFF. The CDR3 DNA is TGCGCCAGCAGTAATGGGAACACTGAAGCTTTCTTT.